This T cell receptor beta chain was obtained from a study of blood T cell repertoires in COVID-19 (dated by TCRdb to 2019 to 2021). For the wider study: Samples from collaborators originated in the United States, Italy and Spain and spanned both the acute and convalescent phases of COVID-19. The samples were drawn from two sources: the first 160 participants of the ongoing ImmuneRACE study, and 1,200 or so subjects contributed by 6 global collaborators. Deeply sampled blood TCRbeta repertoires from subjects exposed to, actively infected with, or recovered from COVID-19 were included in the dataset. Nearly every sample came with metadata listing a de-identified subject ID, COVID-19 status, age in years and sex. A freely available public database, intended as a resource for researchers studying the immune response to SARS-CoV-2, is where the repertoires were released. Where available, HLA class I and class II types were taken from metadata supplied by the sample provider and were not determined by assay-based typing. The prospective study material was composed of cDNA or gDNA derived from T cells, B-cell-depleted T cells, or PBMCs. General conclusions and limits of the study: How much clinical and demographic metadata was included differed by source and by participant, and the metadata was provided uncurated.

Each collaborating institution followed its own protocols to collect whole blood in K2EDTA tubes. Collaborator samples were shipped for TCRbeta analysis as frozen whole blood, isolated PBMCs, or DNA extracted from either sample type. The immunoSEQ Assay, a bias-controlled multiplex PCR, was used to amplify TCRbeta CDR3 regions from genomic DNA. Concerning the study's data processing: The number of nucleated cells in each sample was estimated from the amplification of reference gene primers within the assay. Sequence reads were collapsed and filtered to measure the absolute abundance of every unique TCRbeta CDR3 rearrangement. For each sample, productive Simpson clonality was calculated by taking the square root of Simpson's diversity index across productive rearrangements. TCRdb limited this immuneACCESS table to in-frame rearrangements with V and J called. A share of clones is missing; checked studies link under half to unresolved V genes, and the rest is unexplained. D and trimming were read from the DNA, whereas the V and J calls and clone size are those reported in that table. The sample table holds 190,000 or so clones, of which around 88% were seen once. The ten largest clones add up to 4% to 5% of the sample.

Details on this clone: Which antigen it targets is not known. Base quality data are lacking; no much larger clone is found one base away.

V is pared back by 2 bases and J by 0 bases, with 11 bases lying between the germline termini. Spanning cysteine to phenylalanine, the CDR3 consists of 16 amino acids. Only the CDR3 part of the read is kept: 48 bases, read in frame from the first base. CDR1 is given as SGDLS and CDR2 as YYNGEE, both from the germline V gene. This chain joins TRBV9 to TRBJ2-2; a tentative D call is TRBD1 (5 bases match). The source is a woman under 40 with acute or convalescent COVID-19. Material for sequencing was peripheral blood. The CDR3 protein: CASSVRQGANTGELFF. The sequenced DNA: TGTGCCAGCAGCGTTAGGCAGGGCGCGAACACCGGGGAGCTGTTTTTT.